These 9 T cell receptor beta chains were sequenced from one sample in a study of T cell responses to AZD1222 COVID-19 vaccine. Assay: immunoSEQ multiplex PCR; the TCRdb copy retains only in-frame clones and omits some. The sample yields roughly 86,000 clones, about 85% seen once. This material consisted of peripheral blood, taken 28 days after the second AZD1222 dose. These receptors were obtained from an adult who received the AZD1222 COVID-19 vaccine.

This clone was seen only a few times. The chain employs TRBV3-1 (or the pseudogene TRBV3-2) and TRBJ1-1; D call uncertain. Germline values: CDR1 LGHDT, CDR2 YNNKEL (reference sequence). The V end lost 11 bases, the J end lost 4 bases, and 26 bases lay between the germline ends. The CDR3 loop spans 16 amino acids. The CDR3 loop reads CASTMVTEGGGTEAFF. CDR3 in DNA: TGTGCCTCGACAATGGTAACTGAGGGCGGCGGCACTGAAGCTTTCTTT.

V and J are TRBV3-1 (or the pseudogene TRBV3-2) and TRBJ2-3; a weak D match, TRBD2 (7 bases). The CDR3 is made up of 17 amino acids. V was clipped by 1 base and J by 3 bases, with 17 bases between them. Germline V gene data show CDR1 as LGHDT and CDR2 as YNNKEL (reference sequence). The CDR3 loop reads CASSQGVGGPWTDTQYF. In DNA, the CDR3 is TGTGCCAGCAGCCAAGGAGTGGGGGGGCCGTGGACAGATACGCAGTATTTT.

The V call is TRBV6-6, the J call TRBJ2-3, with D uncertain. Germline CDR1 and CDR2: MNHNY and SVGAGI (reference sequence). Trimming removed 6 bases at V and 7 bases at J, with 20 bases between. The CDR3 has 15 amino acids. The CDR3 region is CASRTPLGPFHTQYF. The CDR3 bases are TGTGCCAGCAGAACCCCGTTAGGGCCCTTTCATACGCAGTATTTT.

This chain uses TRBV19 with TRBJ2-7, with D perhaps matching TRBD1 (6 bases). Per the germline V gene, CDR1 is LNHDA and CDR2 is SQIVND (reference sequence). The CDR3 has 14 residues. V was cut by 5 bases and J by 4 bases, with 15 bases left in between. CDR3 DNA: TGTGCCAGTAGTGACCCCACAGGGACGTACGAGCAGTACTTC. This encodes CASSDPTGTYEQYF.

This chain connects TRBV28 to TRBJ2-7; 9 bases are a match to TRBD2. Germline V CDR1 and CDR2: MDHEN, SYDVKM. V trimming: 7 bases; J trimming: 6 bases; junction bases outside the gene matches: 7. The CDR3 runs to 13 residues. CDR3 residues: CASNGGRAGEQYF. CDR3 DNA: TGTGCCAGCAATGGCGGGAGGGCCGGCGAGCAGTACTTC. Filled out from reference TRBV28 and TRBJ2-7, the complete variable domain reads DVKVTQSSRYLVKRTGEKVFLECVQDMDHENMFWYRQDPGLGLRLIYFSYDVKMKEKGDIPEGYSVSREKKERFSLILESASTNQTSMYLCASNGGRAGEQYFGPGTRLTVT.

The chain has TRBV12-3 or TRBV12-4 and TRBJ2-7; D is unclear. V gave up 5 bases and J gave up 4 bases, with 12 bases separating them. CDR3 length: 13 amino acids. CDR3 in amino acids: CASSLFPSYEQYF. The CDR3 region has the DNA TGTGCCAGCAGTCTCTTCCCCTCTTACGAGCAGTACTTC.

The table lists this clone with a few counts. The DNA for the CDR3 is TGTGCCAGCTCACCGGACAGGAACGGTGAGCAGTTCTTC. Its translation is CASSPDRNGEQFF. The chain recombines TRBV18 with TRBJ2-1; TRBD1 agrees at 7 bases. Trimming cost V 3 bases and J 9 bases; bases outside gene matches: 5. This CDR3 comprises 13 residues. Germline CDR1 KGHSH, CDR2 LQKENI. The full variable domain, in which reference TRBV18 and TRBJ2-1 provide the parts outside the CDR3, is NAGVMQNPRHLVRRRGQEARLRCSPMKGHSHVYWYRQLPEEGLKFMVYLQKENIIDESGMPKERFSAEFPKEGPSILRIQQVVRGDSAAYFCASSPDRNGEQFFGPGTRLTVL.

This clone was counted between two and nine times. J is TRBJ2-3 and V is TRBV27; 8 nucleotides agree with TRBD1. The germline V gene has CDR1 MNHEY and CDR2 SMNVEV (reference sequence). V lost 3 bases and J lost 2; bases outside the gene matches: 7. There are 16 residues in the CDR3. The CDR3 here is CASSFRPDRVTDTQYF. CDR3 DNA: TGTGCCAGCAGTTTTCGACCGGACAGGGTCACAGATACGCAGTATTTT.

CDR3 in amino acids: CASSVGVEDRAYEQYF. The CDR3 DNA sequence: TGTGCCAGCAGCGTAGGTGTGGAGGACAGAGCCTACGAGCAGTACTTC. This chain connects TRBV9 to TRBJ2-7; D might be TRBD1 (6 bases). In germline, CDR1 is SGDLS, CDR2 YYNGEE. This CDR3 has 16 amino acids. The V end was cut by 0 bases, the J end by 2 bases, with 15 bases between.